What follows are 5 T cell receptor beta chains derived from one specimen sequenced in a study of regulatory T cells in long-lasting Graves disease. Time point: persistent/refractory GD, antithyroid drugs over 5 years with positive TRAb. PBMCs were the source of the RNA used for TCR sequencing. With iRepertoire HTBI primers and Arm-PCR of CDR3 regions, TCR beta libraries were built. TCRdb passed the multiplex PCR reads through MiXCR, listing each CDR3 protein once. The profile covers almost 350,000 distinct CDR3 sequences, with around 20% appearing a single time and 25% to 35% taken by the ten largest. The specimen was peripheral blood mononuclear cells (PBMCs), collected when the disease was refractory, from a patient treated with antithyroid drugs. Receptor source: a female donor with Graves disease.

This clonotype turned up a few times. The rearrangement joins TRBV5-1 to TRBJ2-3, with 7 bases lining up with TRBD2. In germline, CDR1 is SGHRS, CDR2 YFSETQ. V was clipped by 0 bases and J by 10 bases; unmatched bases: 11. The CDR3 contains 15 residues. The CDR3 spells CASSLVGAAGRAQYF. CDR3 sequence (DNA): TGCGCCAGCAGCTTGGTGGGTGCAGCGGGGAGGGCGCAGTATTTT.

This clonotype was counted ten times or more. The genes are TRBV2 and TRBJ2-7; D possibly corresponds to TRBD2 (6 bases). The V end lost 6 bases, the J end lost 3 bases, and 15 bases lay between the germline ends. Germline-derived CDR1 and CDR2 are SNHLY and FYNNEI. The CDR3 length is 14 residues. Here the CDR3 reads CASRQSGLLYEQYF. The CDR3 bases are TGTGCCAGCAGGCAATCGGGACTCCTCTACGAGCAGTACTTC.

This clonotype was counted at least ten times. This chain uses TRBV2 with TRBJ1-2; 8 bases are shared with TRBD1. CDR1 SNHLY and CDR2 FYNNEI come from the germline V gene. V lost 6 bases, J lost 6 bases, and 6 bases stayed unmatched. CDR3 length: 13 amino acids. The CDR3 is CASRDREFDGYTF. In DNA, the CDR3 is TGTGCCAGCAGGGACAGGGAGTTCGATGGCTACACCTTC.

This clonotype was seen repeatedly, ten times or more. V gene TRBV3-1 combines with J gene TRBJ2-7; D is unresolved. The V and J ends lost 0 bases and 6 bases respectively, with 6 bases between them. In germline, CDR1 is LGHDT, CDR2 YNNKEL (reference sequence). The CDR3 loop spans 12 amino acids. The CDR3 sequence: CASSQDQLEQYF. The CDR3 coding sequence is TGTGCCAGCAGCCAAGACCAGCTCGAGCAGTACTTC.

This clonotype showed up just once. This sequence joins TRBV10-3 and TRBJ2-7; 8 bases line up with TRBD2. The CDR3 is made up of 18 amino acids. The germline gives CDR1 ENHRY, CDR2 SYGVKD. The J segment lost 6 bases and the V segment lost 2 bases, leaving 18 bases of the junction unmatched. The CDR3 nucleotides are TGTGCCATCAGTGAGAACGGACGCGGGGGGATGTCAGCCCCCGAGCAGTACTTC. The encoded protein is CAISENGRGGMSAPEQYF.